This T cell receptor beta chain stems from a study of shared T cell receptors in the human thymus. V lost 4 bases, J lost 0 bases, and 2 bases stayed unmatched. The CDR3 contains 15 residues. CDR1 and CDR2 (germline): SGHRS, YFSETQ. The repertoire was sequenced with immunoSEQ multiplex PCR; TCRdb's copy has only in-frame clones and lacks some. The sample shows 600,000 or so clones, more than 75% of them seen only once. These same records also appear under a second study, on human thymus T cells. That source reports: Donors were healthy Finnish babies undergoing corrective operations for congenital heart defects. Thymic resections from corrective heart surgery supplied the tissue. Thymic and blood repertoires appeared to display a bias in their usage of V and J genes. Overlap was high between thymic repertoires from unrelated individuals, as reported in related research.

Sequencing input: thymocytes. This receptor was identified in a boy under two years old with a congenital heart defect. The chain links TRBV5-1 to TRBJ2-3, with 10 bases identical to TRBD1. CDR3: CASSGGQGSTDTQYF. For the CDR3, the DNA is TGCGCCAGCAGCGGGGGACAGGGGAGCACAGATACGCAGTATTTT.